This TCR beta chain was documented in a study of blood T cell repertoires in COVID-19. There are 15 residues in the CDR3. Trimming removed 4 bases at V and 4 bases at J, with 16 bases between. Per germline, CDR1 SGDLS and CDR2 YYNGEE. Assay used: immunoSEQ multiplex PCR; TCRdb lists only in-frame clones, some missing. Among under 200,000 clones, 60% to 85% were seen once, and the ten largest hold around 16%. The rearrangement joins TRBV9 to TRBJ2-3; D may be TRBD1 (5 bases). This TCR was recovered from a man aged 55 to 69 with active or convalescent COVID-19. The sample comprised peripheral blood. CDR3 amino acids: CASSTQGLDADTQYF. In DNA, the CDR3 is TGTGCCAGCAGCACCCAGGGTTTGGACGCAGATACGCAGTATTTT.